These 17 T cell receptor beta chains share one sample of origin, sequenced in a study of beta chain features in type 1 diabetes. cDNA synthesis used the whole RNA isolate, giving expressed TCRB sequences. Only in-frame clones appear in the TCRdb table, and some are missing; sequencing was by immunoSEQ multiplex PCR. The sample holds 250,000 to 300,000 clones; around 22% are singletons and the top ten take around 0.011%. Findings and limits, study-wide: There was a moderate but significant shortening of TCRB CDR3s in all four CD4+ subsets of Type 1 diabetes patients.

Their cognate antigens are unknown. Material: naive CD4+ T cells from blood. The receptors shown here come from a woman between 25 and 40 years old with type 1 diabetes.

This chain uses TRBV5-4 with TRBJ1-1, with 7 positions matching TRBD1. V shed 2 bases, J shed 2 bases, and the junction held 9 bases outside the gene matches. CDR1 is SGHNT, CDR2 YYREEE, per germline (reference sequence). The CDR3 loop spans 16 amino acids. The CDR3 loop is CASSLGSRQGNTEAFF. For the CDR3, the DNA is TGTGCCAGCAGCTTAGGTTCCAGACAGGGAAACACTGAAGCTTTCTTT.

This chain joins TRBV5-1 and TRBJ2-3, with a possible D match to TRBD2 (5 bases). The ends were cut back, 0 bases at V and 1 base at J, with 9 bases in the middle. In germline, CDR1 is SGHRS, CDR2 YFSETQ. The CDR3 has 15 amino acids. CDR3 residues: CASSLVGSGTDTQYF. CDR3 nucleotide sequence: TGCGCCAGCAGCTTGGTGGGGAGCGGCACAGATACGCAGTATTTT.

The gene calls are TRBV29-1 and TRBJ2-5, with TRBD1 identical over 9 bases. With 5 bases clipped from V and 5 bases from J, the junction kept 9 bases outside the gene matches. CDR1 SQVTM and CDR2 ANQGSEA come from the germline V gene. The CDR3 covers 14 residues. CDR3 nucleotides: TGCAGCGTTTATACGGGACAGGGCTTCGAGACCCAGTACTTC. It codes for CSVYTGQGFETQYF.

The table lists this clone with a few counts. The J gene is TRBJ1-2, the V gene TRBV29-1, with TRBD1 as a possible D gene (5 bases). CDR1 is SQVTM, CDR2 ANQGSEA, per germline. The V end lost 5 bases, the J end lost 4 bases, and 17 bases lay between the germline ends. CDR3 size: 14 residues. The CDR3 DNA reads as TGCAGCGTTTATGTAGGGGTTTCGGGCTATGGCTACACCTTC. Amino acids: CSVYVGVSGYGYTF.

This clone was detected once. The V and J genes are TRBV30 and TRBJ2-1; TRBD2 might be the D (6 bases). The CDR3 extends over 13 amino acids. V dropped 4 bases and J dropped 7 bases, with 14 bases sitting between them. Germline V gene data show CDR1 as GTSNPN and CDR2 as SVGIG (reference sequence). CDR3 nucleotides: TGTGCCTGGAACCCGGGAGAGGGAAATGAGCAGTTCTTC. Translated, it gives CAWNPGEGNEQFF. Supplemented by reference TRBV30 and TRBJ2-1, the full variable domain reads SQTIHQWPATLVQPVGSPLSLECTVEGTSNPNLYWYRQAAGRGLQLLFYSVGIGQISSEVPQNLSASRPQDRQFILSSKKLLLSDSGFYLCAWNPGEGNEQFFGPGTRLTVL.

In its sample, this clone was seen a few times. This chain joins TRBV30 and TRBJ2-5; D is perhaps TRBD2 (6 bases). Deletions cut 8 bases from V and 12 bases from J, with 25 bases between. The CDR3 extends over 13 amino acids. CDR1 GTSNPN and CDR2 SVGIG come from the germline V gene (reference sequence). The chain's CDR3 is CAGDSGRQSTKYF. The CDR3 bases are TGTGCCGGGGATTCTGGGAGGCAGTCTACTAAGTACTTC.

V usage is TRBV19 and J usage is TRBJ1-5, with 8 bases that match TRBD1. V was pared by 4 bases and J by 5 bases, with 7 bases of the junction left unmatched. This CDR3 comprises 15 residues. Germline CDR1 reads LNHDA; CDR2 reads SQIVND (reference sequence). The CDR3 bases are TGTGCCAGTAGTACGGGACAGGCTTGGGATCAGCCCCAGCATTTT. The encoded protein is CASSTGQAWDQPQHF.

This clone was observed a handful of times. The chain is built from TRBV6-1 and TRBJ1-1; TRBD1 matches 8 bases. There are 15 residues in the CDR3. The germline V gene encodes CDR1 MNHNS and CDR2 SASEGT. Trimming removed 7 bases from V and 1 base from J; junction bases left unmatched: 8. The CDR3 is CASIPGQGANTEAFF. In DNA, the CDR3 is TGTGCCAGCATTCCGGGTCAGGGGGCGAACACTGAAGCTTTCTTT.

The V call is TRBV7-9, the J call TRBJ1-1, with D perhaps TRBD1 (5 bases). Trimming pared 5 bases from V and 7 bases from J, leaving 14 bases between. This CDR3 has 13 residues. CDR1 and CDR2 from the germline V gene are SEHNR and FQNEAQ (reference sequence). The CDR3 bases are TGTGCCAGCAGCCGTCGGGGGGATAATGAAGCTTTCTTT. Translation: CASSRRGDNEAFF.

This clone has a handful of counts. The V call is TRBV5-4, the J call TRBJ2-5; TRBD1 might be the D (8 bases). The CDR3 runs 14 residues. V lost 4 bases, J lost 4 bases, and 14 bases lay in between. CDR1 and CDR2 (germline): SGHNT, YYREEE (reference sequence). The CDR3 nucleotides read TGTGCCAGCAGCCCACAGGGGGGGCGAGAGACCCAGTACTTC. It is translated as CASSPQGGRETQYF.

This clone was detected a few times. The chain links TRBV28 to TRBJ2-7; 8 bases are shared with TRBD1. The CDR3 spans 15 residues. Germline CDR1 reads MDHEN; CDR2 reads SYDVKM. V shed 6 bases, J shed 3 bases, and the junction held 10 bases outside the gene matches. CDR3 loop: CASRDPGGDHYEQYF. The CDR3 region has the DNA TGTGCCAGCAGAGATCCAGGGGGCGATCACTACGAGCAGTACTTC.

This clone was seen a few times. The chain combines TRBV6-5 with TRBJ2-7, with a weak D call TRBD1 (6 bases). Germline V lookup: CDR1 MNHEY, CDR2 SVGAGI. CDR3 length: 13 residues. V lost 5 bases and J lost 2, with 10 bases in between. The CDR3 loop reads CASSHRAAYEQYF. DNA of the CDR3: TGTGCCAGCAGTCACAGGGCGGCCTACGAGCAGTACTTC.

This clone was seen a handful of times. This chain uses TRBV6-5 with TRBJ1-1; maybe TRBD1 (6 bases). V lost 5 bases and J 4 bases, leaving 8 bases between the germline ends. CDR3 length: 12 amino acids. The V gene's germline CDR1 is MNHEY and CDR2 SVGAGI. CDR3 loop: CASSETGTEAFF. The CDR3, as DNA: TGTGCCAGCAGTGAGACAGGCACTGAAGCTTTCTTT.

This rearrangement joins TRBV4-1 to TRBJ1-2; the D gene is possibly TRBD1 (5 bases). V was pared by 1 base and J by 2 bases, with 14 bases between. This CDR3 spans 16 amino acids. CDR1 MGHRA and CDR2 YSYEKL come from the germline V gene. The CDR3 sequence: CASSQGRRGGNYGYTF. The DNA of the CDR3 is TGCGCCAGCAGCCAAGGTCGTAGGGGCGGAAACTATGGCTACACCTTC.

The chain carries TRBV9 and TRBJ2-6; tentative D call: TRBD1 (6 bases). The CDR3 has 15 residues. The V gene's germline CDR1 is SGDLS and CDR2 YYNGEE. The V end was cut by 7 bases, the J end by 2 bases, with 13 bases between. CDR3 DNA sequence: TGTGCCAGCGGGTTACAGGGAGCTGGGGCCAACGTCCTGACTTTC. It specifies CASGLQGAGANVLTF. Full variable domain (rest looked up from reference TRBV9 and TRBJ2-6): DSGVTQTPKHLITATGQRVTLRCSPRSGDLSVYWYQQSLDQGLQFLIQYYNGEERAKGNILERFSAQQFPDLHSELNLSSLELGDSALYFCASGLQGAGANVLTFGAGSRLTVL.

This clone has just a few counts. The V call is TRBV9, the J call TRBJ2-5; 8 bases line up with TRBD2. The CDR3 length is 14 residues. The V segment lost 2 bases and the J segment 7 bases; nucleotides outside the gene matches: 7. The germline gives CDR1 SGDLS, CDR2 YYNGEE. CDR3 DNA: TGTGCCAGCAGCGTGACTAGCGACCCGGGGACCCAGTACTTC. Translation: CASSVTSDPGTQYF.

This clone was observed a single time. The J gene is TRBJ2-3, the V gene TRBV5-1; 7 nucleotides match TRBD2. Germline V gives CDR1 SGHRS, CDR2 YFSETQ. V shed 4 bases, J shed 2 bases, and the junction held 10 bases outside the gene matches. This CDR3 region has 16 residues. The CDR3 sequence is CASSLGLERDTDTQYF. The CDR3 DNA follows: TGCGCCAGCAGCCTCGGACTAGAGAGGGACACAGATACGCAGTATTTT. Full variable domain (missing parts from reference TRBV5-1 and TRBJ2-3): KAGVTQTPRYLIKTRGQQVTLSCSPISGHRSVSWYQQTPGQGLQFLFEYFSETQRNKGNFPGRFSGRQFSNSRSEMNVSTLELGDSALYLCASSLGLERDTDTQYFGPGTRLTVL.